This T cell receptor (beta chain) was sequenced in a study of cytomegalovirus exposure and HLA in healthy donors. V shed 2 bases and J shed 5 bases, with 13 bases lying between them. Germline loops: CDR1 LNHDA, CDR2 SQIVND (reference sequence). The CDR3 is 16 amino acids. Both 60 Vbeta primers and 13 Jbeta primers went into the PCR. Data came from immunoSEQ multiplex PCR; TCRdb stores just in-frame clones and leaves some out. There are 35,000 to 50,000 clones in the sample, with more than 3% held by the top ten. The rearrangement links TRBV19 to TRBJ1-6, with a possible D match to TRBD1 (6 bases). This receptor was identified in a woman in her thirties in good health and CMV-seropositive. The sample consisted of PBMCs. Here the CDR3 DNA reads TGTGCCAGTAGTATATTCAGGGGAGTCAATAATTCACCCCTCCACTTT. Residues: CASSIFRGVNNSPLHF.